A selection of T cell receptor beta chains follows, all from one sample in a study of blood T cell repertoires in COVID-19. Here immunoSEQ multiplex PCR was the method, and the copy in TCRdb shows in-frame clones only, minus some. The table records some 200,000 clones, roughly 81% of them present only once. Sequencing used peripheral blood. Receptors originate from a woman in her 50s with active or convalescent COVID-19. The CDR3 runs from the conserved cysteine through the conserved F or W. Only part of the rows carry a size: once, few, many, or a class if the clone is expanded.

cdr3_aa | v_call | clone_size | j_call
CSVWATGTQAFF | TRBV29-1 | . | TRBJ1-1
CASSYTSSGAQETQYF | TRBV6-5 | . | TRBJ2-5
CATSEQGTGRNNEQFF | TRBV24-1 | . | TRBJ2-1
CATSATGSETQYF | TRBV24-1 | . | TRBJ2-5
CASSLSGTTNTEAFF | TRBV7-2 | once | TRBJ1-1
CASSEGQGAEALHF | TRBV6-1 | few | TRBJ1-6
CASSDTVEAGELFF | TRBV6-4 | . | TRBJ2-2
CASSPPGLAGGTDTQYF | TRBV18 | . | TRBJ2-3
CASSEWDTGNYGYTF | TRBV6-1 | . | TRBJ1-2
CASSSLTGRTEAFF | TRBV7-9 | few | TRBJ1-1
CASSLTNLFLRYGYTF | TRBV28 | . | TRBJ1-2
CASVDRPNQPQHF | TRBV19 | . | TRBJ1-5
CASSFRERGYTF | TRBV12-3/TRBV12-4 | . | TRBJ1-2
CASSHRSGGASEKLFF | TRBV3-1/TRBV3-2 | . | TRBJ1-4
CASSLYRGGGDTQYF | TRBV5-6 | . | TRBJ2-3
CASRSRGTEAFF | TRBV28 | . | TRBJ1-1
CASSAEGLALNTGELFF | TRBV2 | . | TRBJ2-2